This T cell receptor (beta chain) was sequenced during a study of CD8+CD57+ T cells in acquired aplastic anemia. Study summary: Recorded DNA amounts for sorted CD4+ and CD8+ cells had an average of 3.2 ug. There were roughly 9.8 million reads, on average, for CD4+ cells from healthy donors.

General observations from the study: Patients and healthy controls showed no significant CD8+ Simpson's diversity difference. Patients and controls turned out to have roughly 29 CD8+ CDR3 sequences in common.

Many counts were recorded for this clonotype. Antigen: not known. CDR1 is SGHTA and CDR2 is FQGNSA in the germline V gene. The CDR3 is made up of 15 amino acids. Trimming pared 4 bases from V and 4 bases from J, leaving 16 bases between. The TCR beta profiling, which covered VDJ combination and CDR3 sequence, was carried out using genomic DNA as the template. MiXCR, applied by TCRdb to the reads, yields one record per CDR3 protein. The repertoire holds a few hundred thousand distinct CDR3 sequences, with 55% to 75% as singletons. The clonotype originates from a human donor in good health, serving as a control. Source material: sorted CD4+, CD8+, or CD8+CD57+ T cells (not recorded which) from PBMCs. This chain uses TRBV7-2 with TRBJ1-1; a weak D match, TRBD1 (6 bases). The CDR3 region has the DNA TGTGCCAGCAGCTCAGCCCCGGGGGCCCGCACTGAAGCTTTCTTT. It specifies CASSSAPGARTEAFF.